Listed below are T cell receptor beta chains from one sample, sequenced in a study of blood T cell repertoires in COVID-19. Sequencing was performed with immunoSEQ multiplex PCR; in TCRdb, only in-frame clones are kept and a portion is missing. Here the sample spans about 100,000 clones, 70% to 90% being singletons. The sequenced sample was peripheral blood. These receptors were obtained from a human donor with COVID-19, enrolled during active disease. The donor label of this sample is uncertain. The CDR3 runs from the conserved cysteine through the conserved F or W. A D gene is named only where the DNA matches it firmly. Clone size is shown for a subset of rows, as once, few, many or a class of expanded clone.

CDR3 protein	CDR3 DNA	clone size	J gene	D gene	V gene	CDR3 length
CASSLGQVNSPLHF	TGTGCCAGCAGCTTAGGACAGGTCAATTCACCCCTCCACTTT	.	TRBJ1-6	TRBD1	TRBV7-3	14
CASSSGQREQYF	TGTGCCAGCTCATCCGGACAGAGGGAGCAGTACTTC	.	TRBJ2-7	.	TRBV18	12
CASSLGGSNREKLFF	TGCGCCAGCAGCTTGGGAGGGTCTAATCGGGAAAAACTGTTTTTT	.	TRBJ1-4	.	TRBV5-1	15
CASTFSRVNEKLFF	TGTGCCAGCACATTCAGCAGGGTTAATGAAAAACTGTTTTTT	.	TRBJ1-4	.	TRBV5-6	14
CASSPVATDTQYF	TGCGCCAGCAGTCCAGTAGCAACAGATACGCAGTATTTT	.	TRBJ2-3	.	TRBV10-1	13
CASSYSQVNTEAFF	TGTGCCAGCAGTTACTCTCAGGTGAACACTGAAGCTTTCTTT	few	TRBJ1-1	.	TRBV6-5	14
CATSAGGSYEQYF	TGTGCCACCAGCGCAGGGGGCTCCTACGAGCAGTACTTC	.	TRBJ2-7	TRBD1	TRBV24-1	13
CAWSRTGGVAFF	TGTGCCTGGAGTAGGACAGGGGGGGTCGCTTTCTTT	.	TRBJ1-1	TRBD1	TRBV30	12
CASSLIQGAETEAFF	TGTGCCAGCAGCCTAATACAGGGGGCAGAGACTGAAGCTTTCTTT	once	TRBJ1-1	TRBD1	TRBV6-6	15
CASSLRGAPGNTIYF	TGTGCCAGCAGCTTGAGAGGTGCACCCGGAAACACCATATATTTT	.	TRBJ1-3	.	TRBV5-4	15
CASTRQGMTFF	TGTGCCAGCACCAGACAGGGGATGACTTTCTTT	.	TRBJ1-1	TRBD1	TRBV5-6	11
CASSQEIVTAYEQYF	TGTGCCAGCAGCCAAGAGATAGTGACAGCCTACGAGCAGTACTTC	.	TRBJ2-7	.	TRBV3-1/TRBV3-2	15
CASSSGGSDTGELFF	TGTGCCAGCAGCTCAGGAGGGTCGGACACCGGGGAGCTGTTTTTT	.	TRBJ2-2	.	TRBV5-4	15
CASSLTHRAVNTEAFF	TGTGCCAGCAGTCTCACGCACAGGGCGGTGAACACTGAAGCTTTCTTT	.	TRBJ1-1	.	TRBV13	16
CASRNGSPYEQYF	TGTGCCAGTAGAAATGGGAGTCCCTACGAGCAGTACTTC	once	TRBJ2-7	.	TRBV6-8	13
CASSESLDRAYNEQFF	TGCGCCAGCAGTGAGTCTTTGGACAGGGCCTACAATGAGCAGTTCTTC	once	TRBJ2-1	TRBD1	TRBV10-1	16
CASREWSINQPQHF	TGTGCCAGTAGAGAGTGGTCCATTAATCAGCCCCAGCATTTT	.	TRBJ1-5	.	TRBV19	14
CASSPGGADYGYTF	TGCGCCAGCAGTCCTGGAGGGGCTGACTATGGCTACACCTTC	.	TRBJ1-2	.	TRBV5-1	14
CASSFGQDVNTIYF	TGCGCCAGCAGCTTTGGACAGGACGTTAACACCATATATTTT	.	TRBJ1-3	TRBD1	TRBV5-1	14
CASSPRTPSSGNTIYF	TGTGCCAGTAGCCCCCGGACACCGAGCTCTGGAAACACCATATATTTT	.	TRBJ1-3	.	TRBV19	16
CASSAGQGPYGYTF	TGTGCCAGCAGCGCGGGACAGGGCCCCTATGGCTACACCTTC	.	TRBJ1-2	TRBD1	TRBV9	14
CASSWTVNYGYTF	TGTGCCAGCAGCTGGACAGTTAACTATGGCTACACCTTC	.	TRBJ1-2	.	TRBV3-1/TRBV3-2	13
CASSQDSTGGEQYF	TGTGCCAGCAGCCAAGATTCGACAGGTGGCGAGCAGTACTTC	.	TRBJ2-7	.	TRBV3-1/TRBV3-2	14
CASSLVGGAYEQYF	TGTGCCAGCAGCTTGGTGGGGGGGGCCTACGAGCAGTACTTC	.	TRBJ2-7	TRBD2	TRBV5-4	14
CASSLTGESNQPQHF	TGTGCCAGCAGCTTGACAGGGGAGAGCAATCAGCCCCAGCATTTT	few	TRBJ1-5	TRBD1	TRBV11-3	15
CASSLPLTGDTGELFF	TGCGCCAGCAGCTTGCCCCTAACAGGGGACACCGGGGAGCTGTTTTTT	.	TRBJ2-2	TRBD1	TRBV5-1	16
CASSVDRDHNEQFF	TGTGCCAGCAGCGTGGACAGGGACCACAATGAGCAGTTCTTC	.	TRBJ2-1	TRBD1	TRBV7-3	14
CATWRTGNTEAFF	TGTGCCACCTGGAGGACAGGGAACACTGAAGCTTTCTTT	.	TRBJ1-1	TRBD1	TRBV6-5	13
CATSRDRGGETQYF	TGTGCCACCAGCAGAGATCGGGGAGGAGAGACCCAGTACTTC	.	TRBJ2-5	.	TRBV15	14
CASSYSTGTGEGELFF	TGTGCCAGCAGTTACTCGACCGGGACAGGGGAGGGGGAGCTGTTTTTT	.	TRBJ2-2	TRBD1	TRBV6-5	16
CASSPRTSGGTGELFF	TGTGCCAGCAGCCCCCGGACTAGCGGTGGGACCGGGGAGCTGTTTTTT	.	TRBJ2-2	TRBD2	TRBV5-6	16
CSVPGAGLRGYTF	TGCAGCGTTCCTGGCGCAGGGCTTCGCGGCTACACCTTC	once	TRBJ1-2	.	TRBV29-1	13
CASSLEGRGLSEAFF	TGCGCCAGCAGCTTGGAGGGCAGGGGGCTTAGTGAAGCTTTCTTT	.	TRBJ1-1	TRBD1	TRBV5-1	15
CASSPRGSYEQYF	TGCGCCAGCAGCCCCCGAGGGTCCTACGAGCAGTACTTC	.	TRBJ2-7	.	TRBV5-1	13
CASSEVGTGGTDTQYF	TGTGCCAGCAGTGAAGTAGGTACAGGTGGGACAGATACGCAGTATTTT	.	TRBJ2-3	.	TRBV6-1	16